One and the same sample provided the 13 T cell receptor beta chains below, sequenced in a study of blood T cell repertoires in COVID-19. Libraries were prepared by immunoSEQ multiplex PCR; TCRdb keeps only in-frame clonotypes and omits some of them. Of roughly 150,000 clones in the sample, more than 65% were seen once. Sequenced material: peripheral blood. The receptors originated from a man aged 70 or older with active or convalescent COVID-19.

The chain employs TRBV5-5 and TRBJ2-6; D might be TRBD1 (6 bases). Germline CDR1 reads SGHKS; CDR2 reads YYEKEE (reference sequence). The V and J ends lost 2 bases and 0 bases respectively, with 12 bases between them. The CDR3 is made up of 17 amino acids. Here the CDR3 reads CASSFWTANSGANVLTF. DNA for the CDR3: TGTGCCAGCAGCTTCTGGACAGCCAACTCTGGGGCCAACGTCCTGACTTTC.

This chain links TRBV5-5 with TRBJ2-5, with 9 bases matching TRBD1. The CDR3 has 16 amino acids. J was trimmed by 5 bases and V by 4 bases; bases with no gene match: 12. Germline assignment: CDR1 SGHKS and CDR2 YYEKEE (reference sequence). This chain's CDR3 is CASSGRDRAFSETQYF. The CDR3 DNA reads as TGTGCCAGCAGCGGCCGGGACAGGGCTTTTTCGGAGACCCAGTACTTC.

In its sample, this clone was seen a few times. The CDR3 nucleotides are TGTGCCAGCAGCCGGACTAGCGAAACCTACAATGAGCAGTTCTTC. Translation: CASSRTSETYNEQFF. The rearrangement uses TRBV7-6 and TRBJ2-1; 9 positions match TRBD2. The CDR3 is 15 amino acids. The junction had 4 bases not matched to a gene; V was cut back by 5 bases and J by 2 bases. Germline V gives CDR1 SGHVS, CDR2 FNYEAQ.

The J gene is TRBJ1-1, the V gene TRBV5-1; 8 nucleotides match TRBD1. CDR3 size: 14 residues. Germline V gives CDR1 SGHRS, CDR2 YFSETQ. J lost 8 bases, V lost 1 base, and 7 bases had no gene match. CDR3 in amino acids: CASSLRTGGSEAFF. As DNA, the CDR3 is TGCGCCAGCAGCTTGCGCACAGGGGGTAGCGAAGCTTTCTTT. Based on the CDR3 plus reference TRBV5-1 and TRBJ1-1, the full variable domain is KAGVTQTPRYLIKTRGQQVTLSCSPISGHRSVSWYQQTPGQGLQFLFEYFSETQRNKGNFPGRFSGRQFSNSRSEMNVSTLELGDSALYLCASSLRTGGSEAFFGQGTRLTVV.

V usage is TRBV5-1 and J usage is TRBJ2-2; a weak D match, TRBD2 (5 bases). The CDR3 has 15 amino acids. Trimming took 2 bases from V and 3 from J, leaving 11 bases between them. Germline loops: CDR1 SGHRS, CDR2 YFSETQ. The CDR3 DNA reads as TGCGCCAGCAGCTTAGGTAGCGTAGACACCGGGGAGCTGTTTTTT. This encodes CASSLGSVDTGELFF.

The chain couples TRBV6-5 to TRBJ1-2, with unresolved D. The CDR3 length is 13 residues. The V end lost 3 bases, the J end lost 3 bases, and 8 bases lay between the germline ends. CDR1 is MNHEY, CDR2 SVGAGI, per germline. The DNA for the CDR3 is TGTGCCAGCAGTTATAGAGAATACTATGGCTACACCTTC. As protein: CASSYREYYGYTF.

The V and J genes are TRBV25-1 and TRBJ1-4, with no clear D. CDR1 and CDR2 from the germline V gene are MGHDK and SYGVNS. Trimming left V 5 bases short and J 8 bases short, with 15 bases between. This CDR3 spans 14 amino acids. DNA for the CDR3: TGTGCCAGCAGTCCGACGGGGTCCGGGGAAAAACTGTTTTTT. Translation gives CASSPTGSGEKLFF.

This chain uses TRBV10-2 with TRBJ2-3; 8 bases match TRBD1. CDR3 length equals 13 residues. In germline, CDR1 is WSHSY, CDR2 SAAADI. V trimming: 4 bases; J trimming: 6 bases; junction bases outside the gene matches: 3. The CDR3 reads CASSGQGLDTQYF. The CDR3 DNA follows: TGCGCCAGCAGTGGACAGGGGTTGGATACGCAGTATTTT.

This chain's CDR3 is CASSSHPDRGNSPLHF. The CDR3 nucleotides are TGCGCCAGCAGCTCACACCCGGACAGGGGAAATTCACCCCTCCACTTT. V is TRBV4-1 and J is TRBJ1-6, with 9 nucleotides matching TRBD1. The CDR3 totals 16 residues. Unmatched junction bases numbered 9, after V lost 5 bases and J lost 7 bases. Germline loops: CDR1 MGHRA, CDR2 YSYEKL.

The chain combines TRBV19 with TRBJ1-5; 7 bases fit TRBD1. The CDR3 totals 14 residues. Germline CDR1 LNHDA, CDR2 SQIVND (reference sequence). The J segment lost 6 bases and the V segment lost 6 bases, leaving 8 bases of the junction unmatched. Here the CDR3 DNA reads TGTGCCAGTAGCCCAGGACAGGCGGGTCAGCCCCAGCATTTT. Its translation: CASSPGQAGQPQHF.

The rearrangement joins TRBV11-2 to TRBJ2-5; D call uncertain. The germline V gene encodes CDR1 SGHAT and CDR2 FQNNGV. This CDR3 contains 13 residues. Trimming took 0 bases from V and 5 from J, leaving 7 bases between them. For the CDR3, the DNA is TGTGCCAGCAGCTTAGATACGACTGAGACCCAGTACTTC. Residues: CASSLDTTETQYF.

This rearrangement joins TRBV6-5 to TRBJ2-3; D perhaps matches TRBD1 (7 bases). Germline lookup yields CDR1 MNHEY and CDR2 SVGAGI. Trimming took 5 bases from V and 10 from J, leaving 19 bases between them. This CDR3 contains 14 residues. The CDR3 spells CASSNQGGDPAQYF. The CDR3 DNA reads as TGTGCCAGCAGTAACCAGGGGGGCGACCCAGCGCAGTATTTT.

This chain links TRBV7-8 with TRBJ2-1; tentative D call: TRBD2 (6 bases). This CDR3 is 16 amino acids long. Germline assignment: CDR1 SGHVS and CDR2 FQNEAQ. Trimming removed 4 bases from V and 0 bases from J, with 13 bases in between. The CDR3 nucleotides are TGTGCCAGCAGCTCCTGGTGGGACTTCTCCTACAATGAGCAGTTCTTC. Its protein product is CASSSWWDFSYNEQFF.